This T cell receptor beta chain was captured by sequencing in a study of cytomegalovirus exposure and HLA in healthy donors. The study, taken as a whole, reports: What a later analysis reportedly showed was that an Asian-associated ancestry cluster had fewer N-insertions than the roughly 670-donor mean. The analysis excluded some indistinguishable V segments, including TRBV6-2 and TRBV6-3.

Amplification used 60 Vbeta primers and 13 Jbeta primers. Original handling: In a later analysis, of about 80 million unique beta chains, about 10 million appeared in at least two donors. Generated by immunoSEQ multiplex PCR, the TCRdb table keeps only in-frame clones and is missing some. The V and J calls and clone size are taken from that table; D and trimming were inferred from the DNA. The sample consists of about 120,000 clones, around 85% of them appearing once. The CDR3 runs 14 residues. Germline-derived CDR1 and CDR2 are KGHSH and LQKENI. The germline V and J ends were trimmed by 2 bases and 2 bases, with 9 bases remaining between them. Remarks on this clone: Its matching antigen is unknown.

Nominal health characterized the donors when sampled, though unrecorded immune exposures were likely. The chain recombines TRBV18 with TRBJ1-1; maybe TRBD1 (6 bases). The sequence was collected from a man aged 25 to 45 in good health and CMV-seronegative. Material for sequencing was PBMCs. CDR3 sequence reads: CASSPGGPNTEAFF. Here the CDR3 DNA reads TGTGCCAGCTCACCAGGGGGCCCAAACACTGAAGCTTTCTTT.